One sample yielded the 14 T cell receptor beta chains listed below, sequenced in a study of OX40 agonist ivuxolimab in advanced cancers. Profiled with immunoSEQ multiplex PCR; TCRdb holds only in-frame clones, not every one. In the table there are roughly 65,000 clones, roughly nine tenths of which are singletons. The starting material was CD4+ or CD8+ T cells sorted from blood, obtained in a trial of the OX40 agonist ivuxolimab. The origin of the receptors is an adult with an advanced solid tumor such as melanoma, head and neck, liver or kidney cancer.

This sequence joins TRBV27 and TRBJ2-2; 11 bases agree with TRBD1. Germline V gives CDR1 MNHEY, CDR2 SMNVEV (reference sequence). The CDR3 covers 19 residues. V lost 2 bases to trimming and J lost 1 base; unmatched junction nucleotides: 9. CDR3 sequence reads: CASSLGGQGVFLNTGELFF. Here the CDR3 DNA reads TGTGCCAGCAGTTTAGGGGGACAGGGGGTTTTTTTGAACACCGGGGAGCTGTTTTTT.

The chain recombines TRBV6-6 with TRBJ2-5; 8 positions agree with TRBD2. The J call is in doubt because the DNA end fits TRBJ2-7 better. Looked up from germline, CDR1 is MNHNY and CDR2 is SVGAGI (reference sequence). This CDR3 is 16 amino acids long. CDR3 in DNA: TGTGCCAGCAGTCCCCCCGGGAGCGGGAGAGGGTACGAGCAGTACTTC. Translation gives CASSPPGSGRGYEQYF.

This clone was seen just once. This sequence joins TRBV6-5 and TRBJ2-7; 10 positions agree with TRBD2. J was trimmed by 1 base and V by 6 bases; bases with no gene match: 6. The CDR3 contains 15 residues. Germline V gene lookup returns CDR1 MNHEY and CDR2 SVGAGI. The CDR3 loop reads CASSPGTSASYEQYF. In DNA form, the CDR3 reads TGTGCCAGCAGCCCCGGGACTAGCGCTTCCTACGAGCAGTACTTC.

The J gene is TRBJ2-3, the V gene TRBV7-3; D possibly uses TRBD1 or TRBD2 (5 bases each). Germline-derived CDR1 and CDR2 are SGHTA and FQGTGA. The CDR3 runs to 14 residues. Deletions cut 7 bases from V and 6 bases from J, with 17 bases between. The CDR3 DNA sequence: TGTGCCAGCACCAAGGGACCCCTGGAGGATACGCAGTATTTT. Translating gives CASTKGPLEDTQYF.

The chain combines TRBV9 with TRBJ1-1; D remains ambiguous. V was clipped by 0 bases and J by 1 base, with 7 bases between them. Germline lookup yields CDR1 SGDLS and CDR2 YYNGEE. The CDR3 runs 14 residues. The CDR3 loop reads CASSVVVGNTEAFF. The CDR3 region has the DNA TGTGCCAGCAGCGTAGTGGTGGGGAACACTGAAGCTTTCTTT.

The V call is TRBV14, the J call TRBJ1-4, with 7 bases that match TRBD1. V was pared by 3 bases and J by 6 bases, with 7 bases of the junction left unmatched. Germline CDR1 is SGHDN and CDR2 is FVKESK. The CDR3 has 15 residues. CDR3 bases: TGTGCCAGCAGCCAGGCAAGGGGGCTTTATGAAAAACTGTTTTTT. Translated: CASSQARGLYEKLFF. Full variable domain (outside the CDR3, taken from reference TRBV14 and TRBJ1-4): EAGVTQFPSHSVIEKGQTVTLRCDPISGHDNLYWYRRVMGKEIKFLLHFVKESKQDESGMPNNRFLAERTGGTYSTLKVQPAELEDSGVYFCASSQARGLYEKLFFGSGTQLSVL.

This clone was counted a single time. The genes are TRBV19 and TRBJ2-2; the match to TRBD2 covers 10 bases. This CDR3 is built from 15 residues. Germline lookup yields CDR1 LNHDA and CDR2 SQIVND (reference sequence). V shed 3 bases and J 7 bases; nucleotides not matched to a gene: 5. CDR3 sequence (DNA): TGTGCCAGTAGTATTCTAGCGGGAGTGGTCGGGGAGCTGTTTTTT. The encoded protein is CASSILAGVVGELFF. The whole variable domain, filled in from reference TRBV19 and TRBJ2-2, reads DGGITQSPKYLFRKEGQNVTLSCEQNLNHDAMYWYRQDPGQGLRLIYYSQIVNDFQKGDIAEGYSVSREKKESFPLTVTSAQKNPTAFYLCASSILAGVVGELFFGEGSRLTVL.

This clone has only one observation. This CDR3 reads CASSFSSGRSNEQYF. CDR3 sequence (DNA): TGTGCCAGCAGCTTCTCCAGCGGGAGGAGTAACGAGCAGTACTTC. This rearrangement joins TRBV5-5 to TRBJ2-7, with 9 bases that match TRBD2. The CDR3 has 15 residues. Unmatched junction bases numbered 8, after V lost 2 bases and J lost 5 bases. CDR1 and CDR2 from the germline V gene are SGHKS and YYEKEE (reference sequence).

The rearrangement links TRBV14 to TRBJ1-2; D remains unclear. In germline, CDR1 is SGHDN, CDR2 FVKESK. The CDR3 is made up of 12 amino acids. V lost 1 base and J lost 5, with 5 bases in between. For the CDR3, the DNA is TGTGCCAGCAGCCAAGGAGTTTATGGCTACACCTTC. This gives the protein CASSQGVYGYTF. The variable domain in full, with the rest retrieved from reference TRBV14 and TRBJ1-2, is EAGVTQFPSHSVIEKGQTVTLRCDPISGHDNLYWYRRVMGKEIKFLLHFVKESKQDESGMPNNRFLAERTGGTYSTLKVQPAELEDSGVYFCASSQGVYGYTFGSGTRLTVV.

The gene calls are TRBV28 and TRBJ2-7; D is ambiguous. CDR1 is MDHEN and CDR2 is SYDVKM in the germline V gene. V lost 3 bases to trimming and J lost 3 bases, with 6 bases between them. The CDR3 is made up of 12 amino acids. CDR3 protein: CASSFQNYEQYF. The CDR3, as DNA: TGTGCCAGCAGTTTTCAGAACTACGAGCAGTACTTC.

The V call is TRBV7-6, the J call TRBJ1-4; 7 bases map to TRBD1. There are 18 residues in the CDR3. Trimming at V came to 5 bases and at J to 4 bases, leaving 16 bases not matched to a gene. Germline-derived CDR1 and CDR2 are SGHVS and FNYEAQ. The DNA for the CDR3 is TGTGCCAGCAGCCGCGACAGGGTCGGTGAAGGGAGTAATGAAAAACTGTTTTTT. It specifies CASSRDRVGEGSNEKLFF.

The chain has TRBV9 and TRBJ2-3, with D perhaps matching TRBD1 or TRBD2 (5 bases each). The germline CDR1 and CDR2 sequences are SGDLS and YYNGEE. V dropped 4 bases and J dropped 3 bases, with 18 bases sitting between them. This CDR3 contains 16 residues. CDR3 residues: CASSPQFGTGTDTQYF. The CDR3 nucleotides read TGTGCCAGCAGCCCTCAGTTTGGGACCGGGACAGATACGCAGTATTTT.

Here the CDR3 DNA reads TGCGCCAGCAGCCAAGGTGGGGCTGGGGACAATGAGCAGTTCTTC. This translates into CASSQGGAGDNEQFF. This sequence joins TRBV4-1 and TRBJ2-1; possible D gene TRBD1, 5 bases. Between the trimmed V and J ends, which lost 1 base and 5 bases, there was a span of 12 bases. CDR1 is MGHRA, CDR2 YSYEKL, per germline. This CDR3 spans 15 amino acids.

The gene calls are TRBV7-8 and TRBJ2-7, with D unresolved. Per germline, CDR1 SGHVS and CDR2 FQNEAQ. This CDR3 contains 14 residues. V shed 5 bases and J shed 2 bases, with 13 bases lying between them. In nucleotides, the CDR3 is TGTGCCAGCAGCCTGCAGATTCGGGCCTACGAGCAGTACTTC. Amino acids: CASSLQIRAYEQYF.